The 14 T cell receptor beta chains listed next were all sequenced from one sample in a study of post-analysis software for immune sequencing data. Antigens for these TCRs are unknown. Whole-study results and caveats: A handful of TRBV segments (TRBV5-6, TRBV5-1 and TRBV20-1 among them) occurred more frequently in patients than in controls.

Tagging with unique molecular identifiers was a feature of the TCR beta cDNA libraries. TCRdb re-derived calls from the PCR reads in MiXCR, one entry per CDR3 protein. The sample records about 460,000 distinct CDR3 sequences, approximately 46% being singletons. Sequencing used blood. Receptor source: a girl between 5 and 17 years old with multiple sclerosis.

This chain joins TRBV5-1 and TRBJ2-5, with D possibly matching TRBD2 (6 bases). CDR1 is SGHRS and CDR2 is YFSETQ in the germline V gene. Trimming took 4 bases from V and 4 from J, leaving 11 bases between them. CDR3 length: 13 amino acids. This chain's CDR3 is CASSGGVGETQYF. The CDR3 nucleotides are TGCGCCAGCAGCGGAGGGGTAGGAGAGACCCAGTACTTC.

This clonotype was picked up a small number of times. V is TRBV7-8 and J is TRBJ2-3; D may be TRBD2 (6 bases). The CDR3 length is 16 residues. The V end was cut by 5 bases, the J end by 0 bases, with 15 bases between. Germline V gene lookup returns CDR1 SGHVS and CDR2 FQNEAQ. CDR3 DNA: TGTGCCAGCAGCACCCCCGGGACTGGGAGCACAGATACGCAGTATTTT. Translation gives CASSTPGTGSTDTQYF.

The chain uses TRBV10-3 and TRBJ2-5, with 13 bases fitting TRBD2. CDR1 is ENHRY and CDR2 is SYGVKD in the germline V gene. The CDR3 length is 17 residues. V lost 2 bases and J lost 5; bases outside the gene matches: 8. In nucleotides, the CDR3 is TGTGCCATCAGTGAGCAAGGACTAGCGGGAGCGGAGGAGACCCAGTACTTC. Amino acid sequence: CAISEQGLAGAEETQYF.

In nucleotides, the CDR3 is TGTGCCAGCAGTTTAGGGACGGGGGCACGCAATCAGCCCCAGCATTTT. Translated: CASSLGTGARNQPQHF. The chain has TRBV12-3 or TRBV12-4 and TRBJ1-5; tentatively, D is TRBD1 (6 bases). This CDR3 spans 16 amino acids. Trimming took 1 base from V and 2 from J, leaving 12 bases between them.

The V gene is TRBV3-1, the J gene TRBJ2-5; the D gene could be TRBD1 or TRBD2 (5 bases each). The CDR3 is made up of 15 amino acids. CDR1 and CDR2 from the germline V gene are LGHDT and YNNKEL (reference sequence). V was cut by 4 bases and J by 5 bases, with 17 bases left in between. The CDR3: CASSPRDGALETQYF. In DNA form, the CDR3 reads TGTGCCAGCAGCCCTAGGGACGGCGCTTTGGAGACCCAGTACTTC.

The chain combines TRBV7-8 with TRBJ2-7; 7 bases line up with TRBD2. The CDR3 sequence is 16 residues long. Per germline, CDR1 SGHVS and CDR2 FQNEAQ. V shed 0 bases, J shed 1 base, and the junction held 6 bases outside the gene matches. The CDR3 spells CASSLASGRDSYEQYF. The CDR3 region has the DNA TGTGCCAGCAGCTTAGCGTCAGGGAGGGATTCCTACGAGCAGTACTTC. Full variable domain (rest looked up from reference TRBV7-8 and TRBJ2-7): GAGVSQSPRYKVAKRGQDVALRCDPISGHVSLFWYQQALGQGPEFLTYFQNEAQLDKSGLPSDRFFAERPEGSVSTLKIQRTQQEDSAVYLCASSLASGRDSYEQYFGPGTRLTVT.

The chain has TRBV27 and TRBJ2-7; D is possibly TRBD1 (6 bases). Germline values: CDR1 MNHEY, CDR2 SMNVEV (reference sequence). CDR3 size: 13 residues. Deletions cut 4 bases from V and 2 bases from J, with 9 bases between. The chain's CDR3 is CASSWHRAYEQYF. DNA for the CDR3: TGTGCCAGCAGTTGGCACAGGGCCTACGAGCAGTACTTC.

The chain has TRBV24-1 and TRBJ2-1, with D possibly being TRBD2 (6 bases). Trimming cost V 0 bases and J 8 bases, with 13 bases left between them. This CDR3 region has 15 residues. Germline lookup yields CDR1 KGHDR and CDR2 SFDVKD. CDR3 region: CATSDLPGVDHEQFF. As DNA, the CDR3 is TGTGCCACCAGTGATTTGCCGGGAGTTGATCATGAGCAGTTCTTC.

The chain employs TRBV4-1 and TRBJ2-5; the match to TRBD1 covers 7 bases. The V gene end was trimmed by 3 bases and the J gene end by 0 bases; junction bases not matched to a gene: 13. CDR3 length: 18 amino acids. Germline V gene sequence: CDR1 MGHRA, CDR2 YSYEKL. CDR3 DNA sequence: TGCGCCAGCAGCCAGCTGACAGGGCTTGGGCAGGACCAAGAGACCCAGTACTTC. Its protein is CASSQLTGLGQDQETQYF.

J is TRBJ1-5 and V is TRBV20-1; D is uncertain. The germline V and J ends were trimmed by 0 bases and 2 bases, with 8 bases remaining between them. Germline loops: CDR1 DFQATT, CDR2 SNEGSKA (reference sequence). This CDR3 region has 14 residues. Here the CDR3 reads CSARDGDRNQPQHF. CDR3 coding DNA: TGCAGTGCTAGAGATGGTGACCGCAATCAGCCCCAGCATTTT.

The V and J genes are TRBV20-1 and TRBJ2-7, with D possibly matching TRBD2 (5 bases). Germline lookup yields CDR1 DFQATT and CDR2 SNEGSKA (reference sequence). The CDR3 sequence is 13 residues long. Trimming removed 2 bases from V and 0 bases from J, with 8 bases in between. CDR3 sequence: CSARPRDSYEQYF. In nucleotides, the CDR3 is TGCAGTGCTAGACCCCGGGACTCCTACGAGCAGTACTTC.

The chain recombines TRBV6-2 or TRBV6-3 with TRBJ2-1, with TRBD2 matching 7 bases. The ends lost 8 bases at V and 3 bases at J; junction bases unmatched: 10. CDR3 length equals 15 residues. Germline CDR1 MNHEY, CDR2 SVGEGT. The CDR3 loop is CASVLSGTLYNEQFF. The CDR3 DNA follows: TGTGCCAGCGTATTAAGCGGGACTCTCTACAATGAGCAGTTCTTC.

J is TRBJ1-2 and V is TRBV5-1, with D possibly matching TRBD1 (6 bases). The V end was cut by 3 bases, the J end by 5 bases, with 17 bases between. CDR3 length equals 15 residues. Germline V gene data show CDR1 as SGHRS and CDR2 as YFSETQ. Here the CDR3 reads CASSSDGTPTYGYTF. The DNA for the CDR3 is TGCGCCAGCAGCTCGGACGGGACACCTACGTATGGCTACACCTTC. The complete variable domain, with remaining parts taken from reference TRBV5-1 and TRBJ1-2, reads KAGVTQTPRYLIKTRGQQVTLSCSPISGHRSVSWYQQTPGQGLQFLFEYFSETQRNKGNFPGRFSGRQFSNSRSEMNVSTLELGDSALYLCASSSDGTPTYGYTFGSGTRLTVV.

The chain combines TRBV6-6 with TRBJ1-5; 7 nucleotides line up with TRBD1. Germline V gives CDR1 MNHNY, CDR2 SVGAGI (reference sequence). The V and J ends lost 6 bases and 7 bases, in that order; junction bases with no gene match: 12. CDR3 length: 15 residues. The DNA for the CDR3 is TGTGCCAGCAGCACGGGACAAGGGGGCCTCCAGCCCCAGCATTTT. Translated, it gives CASSTGQGGLQPQHF.